One and the same sample provided the 32 T cell receptor beta chains below, sequenced in a study of blood T cell repertoires in COVID-19. TCRdb's table, derived via immunoSEQ multiplex PCR, lists solely in-frame clones and lacks some. Seen here are 310,000 or so clones, 87% observed once, and the top ten hold roughly 2%. What was sequenced was peripheral blood. The source of these receptors is a woman in her forties or fifties who had recovered from COVID-19.

The chain couples TRBV5-1 to TRBJ1-4; 7 bases agree with TRBD1. Germline values: CDR1 SGHRS, CDR2 YFSETQ. V gave up 4 bases and J gave up 7 bases; unmatched junction bases: 10. The CDR3 sequence is 15 residues long. This CDR3 is CASSPGDRDGEKLFF. Here the CDR3 DNA reads TGCGCCAGCAGCCCGGGTGACAGGGACGGTGAAAAACTGTTTTTT.

This rearrangement joins TRBV7-2 to TRBJ2-7; D call uncertain. Germline assignment: CDR1 SGHTA and CDR2 FQGNSA. V lost 1 base, J lost 2 bases, and 12 bases lay in between. The CDR3 has 15 residues. The CDR3 here is CASSLEVGPTYEQYF. The CDR3 nucleotides read TGTGCCAGCAGCTTAGAAGTGGGCCCGACCTACGAGCAGTACTTC.

The chain recombines TRBV7-2 with TRBJ1-2, with D unresolved. Trimming stripped 5 bases from V and 5 bases from J, with 15 bases between. The CDR3 spans 14 residues. Germline V CDR1 and CDR2: SGHTA, FQGNSA. CDR3 nucleotide sequence: TGTGCCAGCAGCCCGAGCCTGAAAACGTATGGCTACACCTTC. It codes for CASSPSLKTYGYTF.

The chain couples TRBV7-2 to TRBJ1-1; D perhaps matches TRBD1 (5 bases). Trimming pared 5 bases from V and 0 bases from J, leaving 13 bases between. The CDR3 consists of 15 residues. Germline loops: CDR1 SGHTA, CDR2 FQGNSA. As DNA, the CDR3 is TGTGCCAGCAGCCAGGGCGCCGGACTGAACACTGAAGCTTTCTTT. As protein: CASSQGAGLNTEAFF.

This chain uses TRBV19 with TRBJ2-1, with TRBD2 matching 13 bases. J was trimmed by 2 bases and V by 6 bases; bases with no gene match: 7. CDR3 length equals 17 residues. The germline V gene has CDR1 LNHDA and CDR2 SQIVND (reference sequence). CDR3 sequence reads: CASSQGLAGRPYNEQFF. The DNA of the CDR3 is TGTGCCAGTAGCCAGGGACTAGCGGGACGGCCCTACAATGAGCAGTTCTTC.

This sequence joins TRBV2 and TRBJ2-1; 8 positions match TRBD2. CDR3 length: 14 residues. Germline V gene data show CDR1 as SNHLY and CDR2 as FYNNEI. V was clipped by 11 bases and J by 2 bases; unmatched bases: 8. The CDR3 DNA is TGTGCCGGGAAGCCGGGACTAGCCTACAATGAGCAGTTCTTC. Its protein product is CAGKPGLAYNEQFF.

V gene TRBV3-1 (or the pseudogene TRBV3-2) combines with J gene TRBJ2-7; no clear D gene. This CDR3 is built from 18 residues. Germline-derived CDR1 and CDR2 are LGHDT and YNNKEL (reference sequence). V gave up 0 bases and J gave up 2 bases, with 20 bases separating them. CDR3 region: CASSQEVAVTNIPYEQYF. In DNA form, the CDR3 reads TGTGCCAGCAGCCAAGAAGTGGCGGTTACCAATATTCCCTACGAGCAGTACTTC.

The gene calls are TRBV7-2 and TRBJ1-2; D not resolved. The V and J ends lost 5 bases and 8 bases respectively, with 15 bases between them. Germline CDR1 and CDR2: SGHTA and FQGNSA. The CDR3 extends over 13 amino acids. As DNA, the CDR3 is TGTGCCAGCAGCACGATTCGCGCGTCCGGCTACACCTTC. Protein sequence: CASSTIRASGYTF.

The chain has TRBV19 and TRBJ1-4, with D perhaps TRBD1 (5 bases). The CDR3 loop spans 16 amino acids. The germline gives CDR1 LNHDA, CDR2 SQIVND (reference sequence). Trimming shortened V by 6 bases and J by 4 bases, and 18 bases separated the two germline ends. The CDR3, as DNA: TGTGCCAGTAGGGGGGGGAGGAAGGCGGTTAATGAAAAACTGTTTTTT. Translated, it gives CASRGGRKAVNEKLFF.

The J gene is TRBJ1-1, the V gene TRBV6-5, with 7 bases lining up with TRBD1. The V and J ends lost 0 bases and 10 bases, in that order; junction bases with no gene match: 11. The CDR3 runs 15 residues. CDR1 is MNHEY and CDR2 is SVGAGI in the germline V gene. The CDR3: CASSYSTTGRAAAFF. The CDR3 coding sequence is TGTGCCAGCAGTTACTCTACGACAGGGAGAGCTGCAGCTTTCTTT.

This clone was seen only a few times. The V gene is TRBV7-9, the J gene TRBJ2-7; 7 nucleotides agree with TRBD1. The CDR3 contains 18 residues. Per germline, CDR1 SEHNR and CDR2 FQNEAQ (reference sequence). V was clipped by 4 bases and J by 3 bases; unmatched bases: 18. The CDR3 DNA sequence: TGTGCCAGCAGCTCTTTCCCTACCAGACAGGGTCCTCTCTACGAGCAGTACTTC. Amino acid sequence: CASSSFPTRQGPLYEQYF.

The chain uses TRBV2 and TRBJ2-5, with 14 bases aligning to TRBD2. Per germline, CDR1 SNHLY and CDR2 FYNNEI. The CDR3 is 16 amino acids. The ends lost 7 bases at V and 5 bases at J; junction bases unmatched: 9. CDR3 DNA: TGTGCCAGCACACTGACTAGCGGGGGGGCTCGGGAGACCCAGTACTTC. It encodes CASTLTSGGARETQYF.

The rearrangement joins TRBV5-5 to TRBJ2-2, with a possible D match to TRBD1 (5 bases). V lost 6 bases to trimming and J lost 2 bases, with 14 bases between them. CDR3 length equals 15 residues. Germline CDR1 and CDR2: SGHKS and YYEKEE (reference sequence). CDR3 loop: CASKLGPANTGELFF. In nucleotides, the CDR3 is TGTGCCAGCAAACTGGGGCCAGCAAACACCGGGGAGCTGTTTTTT.

The chain combines TRBV11-2 with TRBJ1-6; D uncertain. V dropped 4 bases and J dropped 8 bases, with 6 bases sitting between them. The germline V gene has CDR1 SGHAT and CDR2 FQNNGV. The CDR3 loop spans 12 amino acids. The CDR3: CASSSPYSPLHF. CDR3 DNA: TGTGCCAGCAGCTCCCCTTATTCACCCCTCCACTTT. Using reference TRBV11-2 and TRBJ1-6 for the parts outside the CDR3, the full variable domain is EAGVAQSPRYKIIEKRQSVAFWCNPISGHATLYWYQQILGQGPKLLIQFQNNGVVDDSQLPKDRFSAERLKGVDSTLKIQPAKLEDSAVYLCASSSPYSPLHFGNGTRLTVT.

J is TRBJ1-2 and V is TRBV6-5; D uncertain. CDR1 is MNHEY and CDR2 is SVGAGI in the germline V gene. This CDR3 is built from 13 residues. V was trimmed by 4 bases and J by 6 bases, leaving 12 bases between them. The CDR3 nucleotides read TGTGCCAGCAGTTTGGGCCGGTTGCATGGCTACACCTTC. It specifies CASSLGRLHGYTF.

The chain carries TRBV30 and TRBJ1-4, with D possibly TRBD1 on 6 matching bases. Trimming removed 5 bases from V and 8 bases from J, with 18 bases in between. The CDR3 extends over 14 amino acids. Germline loops: CDR1 GTSNPN, CDR2 SVGIG (reference sequence). The CDR3 DNA is TGTGCCTGGGACCTCATACAGGGAACCGAAAAACTGTTTTTT. Protein sequence: CAWDLIQGTEKLFF.

The V and J genes are TRBV7-2 and TRBJ2-5, with D hard to call. The ends were cut back, 3 bases at V and 1 base at J, with 3 bases in the middle. Germline loops: CDR1 SGHTA, CDR2 FQGNSA. The CDR3 extends over 12 amino acids. The CDR3 sequence: CASSFFQETQYF. For the CDR3, the DNA is TGTGCCAGCAGCTTCTTCCAAGAGACCCAGTACTTC.

This CDR3 reads CASSLLTDNYGYTF. Written as DNA, the CDR3 is TGTGCCAGCAGCTTGCTCACTGATAACTATGGCTACACCTTC. The rearrangement joins TRBV5-4 to TRBJ1-2; D is undetermined. V gave up 1 base and J gave up 1 base, with 8 bases separating them. Germline V CDR1 and CDR2: SGHNT, YYREEE (reference sequence). The CDR3 contains 14 residues.

This CDR3 is CASREGNTEAFF. The CDR3, as DNA: TGTGCCAGCAGGGAGGGGAACACTGAAGCTTTCTTT. The chain joins TRBV25-1 to TRBJ1-1, with D unresolved. The CDR3 runs to 12 residues. The germline gives CDR1 MGHDK, CDR2 SYGVNS. Trimming stripped 6 bases from V and 1 base from J, with 6 bases between.

The table lists this clone with a count of one. The genes are TRBV29-1 and TRBJ1-2; D might be TRBD1 (6 bases). The CDR3 has 14 amino acids. Deletions cut 7 bases from V and 5 bases from J, with 20 bases between. Germline loops: CDR1 SQVTM, CDR2 ANQGSEA. The CDR3 sequence is CSAGTTGGLYGYTF. In DNA form, the CDR3 reads TGCAGCGCTGGAACGACAGGTGGCCTTTATGGCTACACCTTC. The full variable domain, with the rest looked up from reference TRBV29-1 and TRBJ1-2, is SAVISQKPSRDICQRGTSLTIQCQVDSQVTMMFWYRQQPGQSLTLIATANQGSEATYESGFVIDKFPISRPNLTFSTLTVSNMSPEDSSIYLCSAGTTGGLYGYTFGSGTRLTVV.

The chain recombines TRBV7-2 with TRBJ1-4; D gene uncertain. The ends were cut back, 2 bases at V and 8 bases at J, with 12 bases in the middle. Germline CDR1 is SGHTA and CDR2 is FQGNSA. This CDR3 has 14 amino acids. The CDR3 here is CASSLQFGEEKLFF. Written as DNA, the CDR3 is TGTGCCAGCAGCTTACAATTCGGAGAGGAAAAACTGTTTTTT.

This clone was counted only a few times. The gene calls are TRBV7-2 and TRBJ1-2; no clear D. Germline-derived CDR1 and CDR2 are SGHTA and FQGNSA. V gave up 0 bases and J gave up 7 bases, with 12 bases separating them. This CDR3 contains 14 residues. CDR3 DNA sequence: TGTGCCAGCAGCTTAGCGTATCGGGTACCTGGCTACACCTTC. It specifies CASSLAYRVPGYTF.

The rearrangement joins TRBV5-1 to TRBJ2-2; the D is unclear. Trimming removed 4 bases from V and 2 bases from J, with 9 bases in between. The CDR3 totals 14 residues. Germline loops: CDR1 SGHRS, CDR2 YFSETQ. CDR3 in amino acids: CASSTASNTGELFF. The CDR3, as DNA: TGCGCCAGCAGCACCGCCAGTAACACCGGGGAGCTGTTTTTT.

This clone showed up just once. The chain couples TRBV28 to TRBJ1-6; 8 positions match TRBD1. The CDR3 sequence is 18 residues long. Per the germline V gene, CDR1 is MDHEN and CDR2 is SYDVKM. Losses at the gene ends were 0 bases for V and 7 bases for J; bases not matched to a gene: 11. DNA of the CDR3: TGTGCCAGCAGTTTATGGGAAGTAGGACAGGGCCAGAATTCACCCCTCCACTTT. Translation gives CASSLWEVGQGQNSPLHF.

The chain recombines TRBV7-8 with TRBJ1-2; D gene ambiguous. Germline CDR1 is SGHVS and CDR2 is FQNEAQ. There are 16 residues in the CDR3. V gave up 4 bases and J gave up 5 bases, with 20 bases separating them. CDR3 sequence: CASSSARNTQIYGYTF. The CDR3 bases are TGTGCCAGCAGCTCTGCACGGAATACACAGATATATGGCTACACCTTC.

The rearrangement uses TRBV6-2 or TRBV6-3 and TRBJ1-5; 12 nucleotides align to TRBD1. The germline V gene has CDR1 MNHEY and CDR2 SVGEGT. This CDR3 comprises 14 residues. The V segment lost 5 bases and the J segment 5 bases; nucleotides outside the gene matches: 1. The CDR3 region is CASSGTGGDQPQHF. CDR3 nucleotide sequence: TGTGCCAGCAGTGGGACAGGGGGCGATCAGCCCCAGCATTTT.

The gene calls are TRBV5-1 and TRBJ2-1; 8 nucleotides align to TRBD2. V gave up 2 bases and J gave up 2 bases; unmatched junction bases: 3. CDR1 is SGHRS, CDR2 YFSETQ, per germline. The CDR3 is 15 amino acids. The CDR3 sequence is CASSLLAATYNEQFF. In DNA form, the CDR3 reads TGCGCCAGCAGCTTACTAGCGGCGACCTACAATGAGCAGTTCTTC.

The gene calls are TRBV30 and TRBJ2-7, with a possible D match to TRBD2 (5 bases). Germline V gene lookup returns CDR1 GTSNPN and CDR2 SVGIG (reference sequence). The length of the CDR3 is 14 residues. V was trimmed by 0 bases and J by 2 bases, leaving 11 bases between them. This CDR3 is CAWSVFSGTYEQYF. Here the CDR3 DNA reads TGTGCCTGGAGTGTCTTCTCCGGGACCTACGAGCAGTACTTC.

V gene TRBV9 combines with J gene TRBJ1-3; no firm D call. This CDR3 contains 15 residues. V lost 0 bases and J 0 bases, leaving 7 bases between the germline ends. Germline V gives CDR1 SGDLS, CDR2 YYNGEE. CDR3 sequence (DNA): TGTGCCAGCAGCGTAGGAGGAGTCTCTGGAAACACCATATATTTT. The encoded protein is CASSVGGVSGNTIYF. The full variable domain, with the rest looked up from reference TRBV9 and TRBJ1-3, is DSGVTQTPKHLITATGQRVTLRCSPRSGDLSVYWYQQSLDQGLQFLIQYYNGEERAKGNILERFSAQQFPDLHSELNLSSLELGDSALYFCASSVGGVSGNTIYFGEGSWLTVV.

The chain couples TRBV6-5 to TRBJ1-2; weak D call: TRBD1 (5 bases). Deletions cut 0 bases from V and 2 bases from J, with 10 bases between. There are 15 residues in the CDR3. CDR1 and CDR2 from the germline V gene are MNHEY and SVGAGI. CDR3 sequence reads: CASSYSGNRNYGYTF. The CDR3 nucleotides are TGTGCCAGCAGTTACTCAGGGAACAGGAACTATGGCTACACCTTC.

This chain uses TRBV6-6 with TRBJ2-7; 7 nucleotides agree with TRBD1. The trim removed 6 bases at V and 0 bases at J, leaving 5 bases unmatched. The CDR3 has 14 residues. The germline V gene has CDR1 MNHNY and CDR2 SVGAGI (reference sequence). The DNA for the CDR3 is TGTGCCAGCAGCACTGGACAGGACTCCTACGAGCAGTACTTC. Residues: CASSTGQDSYEQYF.

V is TRBV19 and J is TRBJ1-5; TRBD1 matches at 7 bases. CDR3 length: 15 residues. V dropped 6 bases and J dropped 1; count of bases not matched to a gene: 6. In germline, CDR1 is LNHDA, CDR2 SQIVND (reference sequence). In DNA, the CDR3 is TGTGCCAGTAGATCACAGGGGACGAGCAATCAGCCCCAGCATTTT. It is translated as CASRSQGTSNQPQHF.